One sample yielded the 15 T cell receptor beta chains listed below, sequenced in a study of T cell repertoires in cytomegalovirus infection. MiXCR was run by TCRdb on the reads, yielding one entry per CDR3 protein. There are fewer than 250,000 distinct CDR3 sequences in the sample; over 20% occur only once, and 15% to 20% lies in the top ten. Sequencing was carried out using CD8+ T cells from PBMCs. The receptors derive from a human donor in good health (CMV status not recorded). Some clones in this sample may be carry-over from other donors' samples.

The V and J genes are TRBV5-1 and TRBJ1-4, with 9 bases aligning to TRBD1. J gave up 5 bases and V 4 bases, and 6 bases lay outside the gene matches. The CDR3 length is 15 residues. Germline CDR1 is SGHRS and CDR2 is YFSETQ. The DNA of the CDR3 is TGCGCCAGCAGCACGGAACAGGGGGCGAATGAAAAACTGTTTTTT. Protein: CASSTEQGANEKLFF.

Many counts were recorded for this clonotype. The V and J genes are TRBV7-9 and TRBJ2-7; D tentatively fits TRBD1 or TRBD2 (5 bases each). V was cut by 4 bases and J by 7 bases, with 23 bases left in between. There are 16 residues in the CDR3. Germline V lookup: CDR1 SEHNR, CDR2 FQNEAQ (reference sequence). CDR3: CASSSSVGVGRWEQYF. CDR3 DNA: TGTGCCAGCAGCTCCAGTGTGGGGGTGGGGCGTTGGGAGCAGTACTTC.

Here the CDR3 reads CASSLRQGGNYEQYF. CDR3 DNA: TGTGCCAGCAGTTTGAGGCAGGGAGGGAACTACGAGCAGTACTTC. The chain joins TRBV12-3 or TRBV12-4 to TRBJ2-7; 7 positions agree with TRBD2. This CDR3 is built from 15 residues. V shed 3 bases, J shed 3 bases, and the junction held 8 bases outside the gene matches.

The sample holds many counts of this clonotype. The chain combines TRBV5-6 with TRBJ1-1; D gene ambiguous. CDR1 is SGHDT, CDR2 YYEEEE, per germline. The CDR3 is made up of 14 amino acids. Trimming took off 0 bases at V and 2 bases at J, with 8 bases between the two ends. CDR3 amino acids: CASSLDRVNTEAFF. In DNA, the CDR3 is TGTGCCAGCAGCTTGGACCGAGTAAACACTGAAGCTTTCTTT.

This clonotype was seen at least ten times. This chain joins TRBV7-2 and TRBJ1-1; TRBD1 agrees at 7 bases. V gave up 0 bases and J gave up 3 bases; unmatched junction bases: 4. The CDR3 spans 15 residues. CDR1 and CDR2 (germline): SGHTA, FQGNSA. DNA of the CDR3: TGTGCCAGCAGCTTAGCGACAGGGATGGACACTGAAGCTTTCTTT. Translation gives CASSLATGMDTEAFF. Full variable domain (outside the CDR3, taken from reference TRBV7-2 and TRBJ1-1): GAGVSQSPSNKVTEKGKDVELRCDPISGHTALYWYRQSLGQGLEFLIYFQGNSAPDKSGLPSDRFSAERTGGSVSTLTIQRTQQEDSAVYLCASSLATGMDTEAFFGQGTRLTVV.

This clonotype was picked up many times. The chain is built from TRBV28 and TRBJ2-7, with 9 bases identical to TRBD1. Germline V gene lookup returns CDR1 MDHEN and CDR2 SYDVKM. CDR3 length equals 14 residues. Trimming at V came to 3 bases and at J to 6 bases, leaving 6 bases not matched to a gene. The CDR3 protein is CASSFLGQGGEQYF. The DNA for the CDR3 is TGTGCCAGCAGTTTTTTGGGACAGGGCGGCGAGCAGTACTTC.

This clonotype was observed a handful of times. The chain has TRBV3-1 and TRBJ2-2; D is unresolved. The CDR3 is 15 amino acids. The germline V gene has CDR1 LGHDT and CDR2 YNNKEL (reference sequence). V shed 0 bases and J shed 2 bases, with 7 bases lying between them. CDR3 protein: CASSQDIGNTGELFF. CDR3 nucleotide sequence: TGTGCCAGCAGCCAAGATATCGGCAACACCGGGGAGCTGTTTTTT. Full variable domain (rest looked up from reference TRBV3-1 and TRBJ2-2): DTAVSQTPKYLVTQMGNDKSIKCEQNLGHDTMYWYKQDSKKFLKIMFSYNNKELIINETVPNRFSPKSPDKAHLNLHINSLELGDSAVYFCASSQDIGNTGELFFGEGSRLTVL.

The V gene is TRBV2, the J gene TRBJ1-1, with a weak D call TRBD1 (5 bases). The CDR3 has 13 residues. CDR1 is SNHLY and CDR2 is FYNNEI in the germline V gene. Trimming took off 7 bases at V and 3 bases at J, with 12 bases between the two ends. The CDR3 nucleotides are TGTGCCAGCACTAGAGGGGCGGACACTGAAGCTTTCTTT. Translation gives CASTRGADTEAFF.

For the CDR3, the DNA is TGTGCCACCAGCCTGGGGGCAGGGGATTACGAGCAGTACTTC. This gives the protein CATSLGAGDYEQYF. This chain joins TRBV15 and TRBJ2-7, with D possibly matching TRBD1 (6 bases). Germline CDR1 is LNHNV and CDR2 is YYDKDF (reference sequence). CDR3 length equals 14 residues. V was cut by 5 bases and J by 4 bases, with 15 bases left in between.

This clonotype turned up a few times. V gene TRBV28 combines with J gene TRBJ1-2, with 8 bases matching TRBD1. Per germline, CDR1 MDHEN and CDR2 SYDVKM. The ends lost 6 bases at V and 10 bases at J; junction bases unmatched: 13. The CDR3 has 14 amino acids. CDR3: CASRTTGGGTLYTF. DNA of the CDR3: TGTGCCAGCAGAACCACAGGGGGGGGAACTCTCTACACCTTC.

This chain connects TRBV4-1 to TRBJ2-1; D might be TRBD2 (6 bases). This CDR3 is 14 amino acids long. Trimming pared 0 bases from V and 12 bases from J, leaving 15 bases between. Germline V gene lookup returns CDR1 MGHRA and CDR2 YSYEKL. CDR3 region: CASSQDWAGMRQFF. In DNA, the CDR3 is TGCGCCAGCAGCCAAGATTGGGCGGGGATGAGGCAGTTCTTC.

V is TRBV7-4 and J is TRBJ1-4; D ambiguous. Germline V gene lookup returns CDR1 SGHVT and CDR2 SQSDAQ. The CDR3 is 12 residues long. V was shortened by 6 bases and J by 8 bases, with 10 bases between the two germline ends. As DNA, the CDR3 is TGTGCCAGCAGGTTGAGGGAGGAAAAACTGTTTTTT. This sequence encodes CASRLREEKLFF. Together with reference TRBV7-4 and TRBJ1-4, the CDR3 gives the full variable domain: GAGVSQSPRYKVAKRGRDVALRCDSISGHVTLYWYRQTLGQGSEVLTYSQSDAQRDKSGRPSGRFSAERPERSVSTLKIQRTEQGDSAVYLCASRLREEKLFFGSGTQLSVL.

This clonotype was found many times. The J gene is TRBJ1-2, the V gene TRBV7-6, with a weak D call TRBD1 (5 bases). With 6 bases removed from V and 5 bases from J, the gap between germline ends came to 13 bases. CDR3 length: 13 amino acids. Germline-derived CDR1 and CDR2 are SGHVS and FNYEAQ. CDR3 sequence reads: CASSNRDSYGYTF. In DNA form, the CDR3 reads TGTGCCAGCAGTAACAGAGACAGTTATGGCTACACCTTC.

This sequence joins TRBV4-1 and TRBJ2-1; D uncertain. CDR3 length equals 12 residues. Trimming took 4 bases from V and 5 from J, leaving 6 bases between them. Germline loops: CDR1 MGHRA, CDR2 YSYEKL. DNA of the CDR3: TGCGCCAGCAGCCCCGTCGACAATGAGCAGTTCTTC. It codes for CASSPVDNEQFF.

This clonotype was observed many times. The V gene is TRBV7-9, the J gene TRBJ2-7; D possibly corresponds to TRBD1 (5 bases). V lost 5 bases to trimming and J lost 2 bases, with 10 bases between them. CDR3 length: 13 residues. Germline loops: CDR1 SEHNR, CDR2 FQNEAQ (reference sequence). This CDR3 is CASSAGWPYEQYF. CDR3 in DNA: TGTGCCAGCAGCGCAGGGTGGCCCTACGAGCAGTACTTC.